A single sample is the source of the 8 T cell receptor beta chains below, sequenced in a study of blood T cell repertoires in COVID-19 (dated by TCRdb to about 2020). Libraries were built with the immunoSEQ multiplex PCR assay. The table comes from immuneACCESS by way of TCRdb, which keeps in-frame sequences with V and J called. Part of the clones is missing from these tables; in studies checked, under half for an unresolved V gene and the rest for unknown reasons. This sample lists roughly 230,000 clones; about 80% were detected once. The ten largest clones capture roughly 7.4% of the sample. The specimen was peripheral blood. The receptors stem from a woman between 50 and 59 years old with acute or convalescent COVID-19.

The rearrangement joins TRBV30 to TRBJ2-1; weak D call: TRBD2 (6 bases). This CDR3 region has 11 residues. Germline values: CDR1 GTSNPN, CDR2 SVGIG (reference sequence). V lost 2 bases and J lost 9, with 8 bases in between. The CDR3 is CAWSLEGEQFF. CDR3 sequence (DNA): TGTGCCTGGAGTCTGGAGGGTGAGCAGTTCTTC.

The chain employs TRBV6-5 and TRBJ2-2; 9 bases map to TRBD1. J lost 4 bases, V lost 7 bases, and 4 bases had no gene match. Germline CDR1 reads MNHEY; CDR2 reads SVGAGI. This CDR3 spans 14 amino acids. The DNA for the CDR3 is TGTGCCAGCACCCCGGGACAGGGCACCGGGGAGCTGTTTTTT. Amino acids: CASTPGQGTGELFF.

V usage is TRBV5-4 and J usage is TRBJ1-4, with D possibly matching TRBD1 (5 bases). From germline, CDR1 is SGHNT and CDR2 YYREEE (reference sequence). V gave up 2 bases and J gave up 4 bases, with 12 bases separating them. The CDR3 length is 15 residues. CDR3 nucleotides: TGTGCCAGCAGCTTAGGGGCTGTGGGTAATGAAAAACTGTTTTTT. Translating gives CASSLGAVGNEKLFF.

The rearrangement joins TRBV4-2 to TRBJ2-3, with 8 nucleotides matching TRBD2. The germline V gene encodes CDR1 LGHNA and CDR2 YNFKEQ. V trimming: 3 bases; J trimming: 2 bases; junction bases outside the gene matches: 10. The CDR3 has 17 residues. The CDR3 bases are TGTGCCAGCAGCCAGAGAATAGCGGGAAGTTTCACAGATACGCAGTATTTT. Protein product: CASSQRIAGSFTDTQYF.

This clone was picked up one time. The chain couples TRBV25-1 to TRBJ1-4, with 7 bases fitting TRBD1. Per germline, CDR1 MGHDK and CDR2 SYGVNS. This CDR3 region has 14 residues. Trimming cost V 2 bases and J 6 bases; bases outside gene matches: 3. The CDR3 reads CASSEIDRDEKLFF. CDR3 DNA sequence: TGTGCCAGCAGTGAAATCGACAGGGATGAAAAACTGTTTTTT.

The CDR3, as DNA: TGTGCCATCGGTGGACTAGCGGTAGGGGGAGATACGCAGTATTTT. Encoded protein: CAIGGLAVGGDTQYF. This chain joins TRBV10-3 and TRBJ2-3; 10 bases agree with TRBD2. Germline V gene data show CDR1 as ENHRY and CDR2 as SYGVKD. CDR3 size: 15 residues. Unmatched junction bases numbered 10, after V lost 8 bases and J lost 5 bases.

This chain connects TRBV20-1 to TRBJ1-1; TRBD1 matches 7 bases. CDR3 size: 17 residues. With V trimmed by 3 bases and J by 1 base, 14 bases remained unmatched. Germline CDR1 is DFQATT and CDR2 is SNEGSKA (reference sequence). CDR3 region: CSASGTATVSTNTEAFF. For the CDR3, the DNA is TGCAGTGCTAGTGGGACAGCGACAGTGAGCACGAACACTGAAGCTTTCTTT.

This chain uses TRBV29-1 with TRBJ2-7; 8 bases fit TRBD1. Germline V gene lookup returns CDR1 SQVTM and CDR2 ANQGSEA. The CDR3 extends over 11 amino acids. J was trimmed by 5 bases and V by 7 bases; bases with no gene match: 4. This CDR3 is CSAGGWDEQYF. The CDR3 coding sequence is TGCAGCGCAGGGGGCTGGGACGAGCAGTACTTC.